This TCR beta chain was retrieved from a study of shared clonotypes between healthy human individuals. Study-wide background: Plates per donor: three CD4 naive, three CD4 memory, two CD8 naive, one CD8 memory.

For sorted subsets, approximately 0.2 ug DNA per replicate equaled about 31,000 T cell genomes. The table came from immunoSEQ multiplex PCR; TCRdb's copy has only in-frame clones and leaves some out. The table lists about 2.4 million clones, roughly 93% of them singletons. The sample consisted of naive CD4+ T cells from PBMCs. The subset was: CD45RA+ positively selected. The TCR comes from a man aged 18 to 29 in good health. Some clones in this sample may be carry-over from other donors' samples.

The DNA of the CDR3 is TGTGCCAGCAGCGGGGGTGTAGTGGGTAATTCACCCCTCCACTTT. Its protein product is CASSGGVVGNSPLHF. V and J are TRBV9 and TRBJ1-6; no definite D call. V lost 3 bases to trimming and J lost 6 bases, with 13 bases between them. Germline CDR1 and CDR2: SGDLS and YYNGEE. This CDR3 is built from 15 residues.